This entry concerns a single T cell receptor beta chain. Its antigen is currently unknown. The sample is drawn from a study of OX40 agonist ivuxolimab in advanced cancers. This CDR3 region has 14 residues. Trimming left V 5 bases short and J 6 bases short, with 16 bases between. CDR1 and CDR2 from the germline V gene are MNHEY and SMNVEV (reference sequence). Broader study findings: At doses 0.1 to 3.0 mg/kg, CD4+ and CD8+ clones expanded.

Sequencing used immunoSEQ multiplex PCR; TCRdb keeps in-frame clones, though not all of them. The data contain about 40,000 clones, 82% of them singletons. The J gene is TRBJ2-5, the V gene TRBV27, with TRBD2 as a possible D gene (5 bases). Here the sequenced sample was CD4+ or CD8+ T cells sorted from blood, taken in a trial of the OX40 agonist ivuxolimab. This TCR was sampled from an adult with an advanced solid tumor such as melanoma, head and neck, liver or kidney cancer. CDR3 bases: TGTGCCAGCAGTGCCCCGGGAATTCAAAAGACCCAGTACTTC. Protein sequence: CASSAPGIQKTQYF.